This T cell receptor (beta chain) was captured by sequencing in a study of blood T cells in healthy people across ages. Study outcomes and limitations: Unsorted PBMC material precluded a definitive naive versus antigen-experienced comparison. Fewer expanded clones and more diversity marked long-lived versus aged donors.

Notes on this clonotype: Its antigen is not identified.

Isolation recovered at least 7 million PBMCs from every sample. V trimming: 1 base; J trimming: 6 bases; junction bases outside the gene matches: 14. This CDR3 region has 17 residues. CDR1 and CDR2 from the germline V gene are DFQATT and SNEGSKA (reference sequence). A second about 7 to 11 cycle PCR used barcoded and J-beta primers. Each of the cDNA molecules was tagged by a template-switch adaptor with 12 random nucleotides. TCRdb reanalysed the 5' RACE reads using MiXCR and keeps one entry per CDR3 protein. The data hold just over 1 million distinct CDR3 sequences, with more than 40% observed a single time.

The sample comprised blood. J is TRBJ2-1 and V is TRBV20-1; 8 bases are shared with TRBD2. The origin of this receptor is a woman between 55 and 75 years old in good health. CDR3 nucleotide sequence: TGCAGTGCTAGAGGGGCCAGCGGGAGTAGTGGGGTCAATGAGCAGTTCTTC. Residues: CSARGASGSSGVNEQFF.